This T cell receptor (beta chain) came from a study of T cell responses to AZD1222 COVID-19 vaccine. TCRdb keeps only in-frame clones here, not all; method: immunoSEQ multiplex PCR. In the table there are about 94,000 clones, 85% of which are singletons. In its sample, this clone was seen a few times. Its antigen is not identified. Study findings and constraints: Repertoires were obtained solely post-peak T cell response. Spike-specific TCR breadth and depth went up after people got two AZD1222 doses. Just a handful of AZD1222 recipients tested seropositive at baseline.

The material sequenced was peripheral blood, taken 28 days after the second AZD1222 dose. This receptor was taken from an adult who received the AZD1222 COVID-19 vaccine.

The CDR3 here is CASSFGSRDEQFF. DNA of the CDR3: TGTGCCAGCAGCTTTGGTAGTAGGGATGAGCAGTTCTTC. The chain links TRBV5-6 to TRBJ2-1, with no clear D. Germline V gene data show CDR1 as SGHDT and CDR2 as YYEEEE. The CDR3 length is 13 residues. V shed 2 bases and J shed 8 bases, with 11 bases lying between them.